This T cell receptor (beta chain) originates from a study of blood T cell repertoires in COVID-19. Study-level background: The origin of the acute and convalescent COVID-19 samples was the United States, Italy and Spain. T cells, B-cell-depleted T cells, or PBMCs supplied cDNA or gDNA.

Produced via immunoSEQ multiplex PCR; TCRdb's table is partial and in-frame only. The sample carries under 200,000 clones, roughly 81% recorded once. This CDR3 region has 13 residues. Germline loops: CDR1 MNHEY, CDR2 SVGAGI. With V trimmed by 6 bases and J by 12 bases, 13 bases remained unmatched. V is TRBV6-5 and J is TRBJ1-2; TRBD1 matches 7 bases. The source is a woman aged 50 to 60 with COVID-19, enrolled during active disease. The sequenced sample consisted of peripheral blood. The CDR3 DNA sequence: TGTGCCAGCAGACTCGGACAGGATCTAGGCCACACCTTC. Its translation: CASRLGQDLGHTF.